This T cell receptor (beta chain) appears in the sequencing data of a study of cytotoxic CD8 clonotypes in ibrutinib-treated CLL. Points from the study as a whole: Clonality went higher at ibrutinib response and then dropped back toward baseline at progression.

Comments on this clone: Its antigen is unknown.

The protocol was immunoSEQ multiplex PCR, while the TCRdb copy is restricted to in-frame clones and leaves out a portion. Of about 140,000 clones in the sample, around 90% are singletons; the top ten hold roughly a tenth. Trimming at V came to 3 bases and at J to 0 bases, leaving 11 bases not matched to a gene. CDR3 length: 19 residues. Germline values: CDR1 LGHNA, CDR2 YNFKEQ. This material consisted of PBMCs, taken after 12 months of ibrutinib treatment. This chain uses TRBV4-2 with TRBJ2-3; 11 bases are shared with TRBD2. This clonotype originated in a human donor with chronic lymphocytic leukemia. CDR3 amino acids: CASSQRGTSGSWSTDTQYF. CDR3 bases: TGTGCCAGCAGCCAGAGGGGGACTAGCGGTAGCTGGAGCACAGATACGCAGTATTTT.